A selection of T cell receptor beta chains follows, all from one sample in a study of blood T cell repertoires in COVID-19. Profiling relied on immunoSEQ multiplex PCR, and the TCRdb table lists in-frame clones only, not all of them. Of fewer than 250,000 clones listed, approximately 90% are singletons. Sequences were obtained from PBMCs or T cells enriched from blood (not recorded which). Source of these receptors: a man aged 50 to 59 who had been exposed to COVID-19. Each CDR3 is given with its conserved first and last residue. The D gene is left open where the match is weak. Some rows have no size entry. The others give once, few or many, or a class for an expanded clone.

J gene	V gene	D gene	clone size	CDR3 DNA	CDR3 protein
TRBJ2-1	TRBV9	TRBD2	.	TGTGCCAGCTCAGCGGGGGGAGCTCCTTCCTACAATGAGCAGTTCTTC	CASSAGGAPSYNEQFF
TRBJ1-1	TRBV3-1/TRBV3-2	TRBD1	.	TGTGCCAGCAGCCGAACGATGACAGGGGGCAATGAAGCTTTCTTT	CASSRTMTGGNEAFF
TRBJ1-5	TRBV20-1	.	.	TGCAGTGCTAGTACAGGGTATCAGCCCCAGCATTTT	CSASTGYQPQHF
TRBJ2-3	TRBV27	.	many	TGTGCCAGCAGTCACTCTCCGGGACTTCAAACAGATACGCAGTATTTT	CASSHSPGLQTDTQYF
TRBJ1-6	TRBV28	TRBD1	.	TGTGCCAGCAGTTTAGGACAGGGTTATTCACCCCTCCACTTT	CASSLGQGYSPLHF
TRBJ2-7	TRBV5-1	TRBD1	.	TGCGCCAGCAGCCCCAGGGACAGGGGGCGCCACGAGCAGTACTTC	CASSPRDRGRHEQYF
TRBJ1-6	TRBV30	.	.	TGTGCCTGGAATCGCGGACAGATACTTCCCCATAATTCACCCCTCCACTTT	CAWNRGQILPHNSPLHF
TRBJ2-1	TRBV5-1	TRBD2	.	TGCGCCAGCAGTTTGAGCGGGAGCTCCTACAATGAGCAGTTCTTC	CASSLSGSSYNEQFF
TRBJ2-5	TRBV5-1	.	once	TGCGCCAGCAGCTTTCGGCAGGGTGGGGAGACCCAGTACTTC	CASSFRQGGETQYF
TRBJ1-5	TRBV24-1	.	.	TGTGCCACCCAGGGGCTGGGCAATCAGCCCCAGCATTTT	CATQGLGNQPQHF
TRBJ1-1	TRBV6-5	.	.	TGTGCCAGCTCTACCATCATGAACACTGAAGCTTTCTTT	CASSTIMNTEAFF
TRBJ2-1	TRBV24-1	TRBD2	.	TGTGCCACCAGTAGCAGCGGGAGTTCGAATGAGCAGTTCTTC	CATSSSGSSNEQFF
TRBJ1-1	TRBV7-7	.	.	TGTGCTAGCAGCTCCCACCGGGCGGGGGGGAGCTTTACGGACGCTGAAGCTTTCTTT	CASSSHRAGGSFTDAEAFF
TRBJ2-3	TRBV30	.	.	TGTGCCTGGAGTGGGGTTTGGGCCCGCCGGGGAGATACGCAGTATTTT	CAWSGVWARRGDTQYF